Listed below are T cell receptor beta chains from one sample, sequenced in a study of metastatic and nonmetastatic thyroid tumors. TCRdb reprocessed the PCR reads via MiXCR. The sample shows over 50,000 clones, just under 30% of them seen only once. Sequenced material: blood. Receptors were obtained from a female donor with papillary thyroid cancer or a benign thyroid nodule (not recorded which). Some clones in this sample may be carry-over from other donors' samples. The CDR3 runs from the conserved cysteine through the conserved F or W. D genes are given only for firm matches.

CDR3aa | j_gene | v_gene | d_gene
CAWTTGTQTGELFF | TRBJ2-2 | TRBV30 | .
CASVPGQGSNYGYTF | TRBJ1-2 | TRBV5-1 | TRBD1
CASSSWDRIYGYTF | TRBJ1-2 | TRBV6-2/TRBV6-3 | TRBD1
CASSRGQTNTGELFF | TRBJ2-2 | TRBV6-2/TRBV6-3 | .
CASSRAAGGYNEQFF | TRBJ2-1 | TRBV12-3/TRBV12-4 | TRBD2
CASSSGQGISGYTF | TRBJ1-2 | TRBV7-9 | TRBD1
CASRGRRQGTGSPLHF | TRBJ1-6 | TRBV2 | TRBD1
CASSLDILATEAFF | TRBJ1-1 | TRBV11-2 | .
CASSVARATGELFF | TRBJ2-2 | TRBV9 | .
CASSEQGVGGYGYTF | TRBJ1-2 | TRBV6-4 | TRBD1
CASRPGTGANNEQFF | TRBJ2-1 | TRBV6-1 | TRBD1
CSARDLGLAGGYEQYF | TRBJ2-7 | TRBV20-1 | TRBD2
CATSDSVLRSDTQYF | TRBJ2-3 | TRBV24-1 | .
CASSLESAIRDGRPYEQYF | TRBJ2-7 | TRBV12-3/TRBV12-4 | .
CASSIDHFISNQPQHF | TRBJ1-5 | TRBV19 | .
CASSYGEGDEQYF | TRBJ2-7 | TRBV6-2/TRBV6-3 | TRBD2
CASRAGLNTGELFF | TRBJ2-2 | TRBV6-1 | .
CASRGLSNTGELFF | TRBJ2-2 | TRBV28 | TRBD1
CASSREGEVDTQYF | TRBJ2-3 | TRBV19 | .
CACTTSVWGHEQYF | TRBJ2-7 | TRBV30 | TRBD2
CASSLGGSGSYNEQFF | TRBJ2-1 | TRBV11-2 | .
CATKRDSNTQYF | TRBJ2-3 | TRBV19 | TRBD2
CATSRGRGGNEQFF | TRBJ2-1 | TRBV15 | .
CAIRSLGNEQFF | TRBJ2-1 | TRBV10-3 | .
CASSRRRAGDRNEQFF | TRBJ2-1 | TRBV4-1 | TRBD2
CAISESPDMNTEAFF | TRBJ1-1 | TRBV10-3 | .
CASSQGAGAGNTIYF | TRBJ1-3 | TRBV4-2 | .
CASRGLADYNEQFF | TRBJ2-1 | TRBV2 | TRBD2
CASSNSGRARETQYF | TRBJ2-5 | TRBV6-1 | TRBD2
CASRSGTSVGTSDNEQFF | TRBJ2-1 | TRBV5-1 | TRBD2
CASSLTSGGVRYAEAFF | TRBJ1-1 | TRBV11-1 | .
CASSVDGQPSSGANVLTF | TRBJ2-6 | TRBV9 | .
CASNGTPNTEAFF | TRBJ1-1 | TRBV6-1 | .